The 3 T cell receptor beta chains given below trace back to one sample, sequenced in a study of blood T cells in healthy people across ages. It was with a sample-barcoded 5' primer and a J-beta primer mix that a second PCR of roughly 6 to 12 cycles was run. TCRdb reprocessed the 5' RACE reads with MiXCR, giving one entry per CDR3 protein. Of about 1.6 million distinct CDR3 sequences listed, about 31% were seen once; the top ten hold around 11%. Sequencing was performed on blood. Source of these receptors: a woman aged 25 to 39 in good health.

The genes are TRBV20-1 and TRBJ2-3; perhaps TRBD1 as D (6 bases). The CDR3 runs 14 residues. The germline V gene has CDR1 DFQATT and CDR2 SNEGSKA (reference sequence). The V end lost 3 bases, the J end lost 3 bases, and 13 bases lay between the germline ends. For the CDR3, the DNA is TGCAGTGCTAGCCGGGACATGGGGACAGATACGCAGTATTTT. Its translation is CSASRDMGTDTQYF.

This clonotype came up a few times. The CDR3 reads CASSDGWNTEAFF. The CDR3 coding sequence is TGTGCCAGCTCCGATGGATGGAACACTGAAGCTTTCTTT. The V gene is TRBV18, the J gene TRBJ1-1; D ambiguous. From germline, CDR1 is KGHSH and CDR2 LQKENI. The ends were cut back, 6 bases at V and 1 base at J, with 9 bases in the middle. The CDR3 runs to 13 residues. The entire variable domain, with the rest obtained from reference TRBV18 and TRBJ1-1, is as follows: NAGVMQNPRHLVRRRGQEARLRCSPMKGHSHVYWYRQLPEEGLKFMVYLQKENIIDESGMPKERFSAEFPKEGPSILRIQQVVRGDSAAYFCASSDGWNTEAFFGQGTRLTVV.

This clonotype showed up just a few times. This chain joins TRBV5-8 and TRBJ2-1, with 9 bases identical to TRBD1. Trimming removed 4 bases from V and 1 base from J; junction bases left unmatched: 6. CDR3 length: 16 residues. Germline loops: CDR1 SGHTS, CDR2 YDEGEE. This CDR3 is CASSNGQGRSYNEQFF. Written as DNA, the CDR3 is TGTGCCAGCAGCAACGGACAGGGGAGATCCTACAATGAGCAGTTCTTC.